The following is a TCR beta chain sequence with its context. This record comes from a study of T cell changes during pregnancy in multiple sclerosis. Profiling relied on immunoSEQ multiplex PCR, and the TCRdb table lists in-frame clones only, not all of them. Here the sample spans tens of thousands of clones, almost 95% being singletons. The CDR3 runs to 15 residues. Germline V lookup: CDR1 MNHEY, CDR2 SVGAGI. V was pared by 0 bases and J by 2 bases, with 10 bases between. V and J are TRBV6-5 and TRBJ2-5; weak D call: TRBD1 (6 bases). The TCR was taken from a female donor with multiple sclerosis, enrolled in a pregnancy study. This sample comprised peripheral blood, obtained in the third trimester of pregnancy. The CDR3 sequence is CASSYSGGVQETQYF. CDR3 nucleotides: TGTGCCAGCAGTTACTCTGGGGGCGTTCAAGAGACCCAGTACTTC.